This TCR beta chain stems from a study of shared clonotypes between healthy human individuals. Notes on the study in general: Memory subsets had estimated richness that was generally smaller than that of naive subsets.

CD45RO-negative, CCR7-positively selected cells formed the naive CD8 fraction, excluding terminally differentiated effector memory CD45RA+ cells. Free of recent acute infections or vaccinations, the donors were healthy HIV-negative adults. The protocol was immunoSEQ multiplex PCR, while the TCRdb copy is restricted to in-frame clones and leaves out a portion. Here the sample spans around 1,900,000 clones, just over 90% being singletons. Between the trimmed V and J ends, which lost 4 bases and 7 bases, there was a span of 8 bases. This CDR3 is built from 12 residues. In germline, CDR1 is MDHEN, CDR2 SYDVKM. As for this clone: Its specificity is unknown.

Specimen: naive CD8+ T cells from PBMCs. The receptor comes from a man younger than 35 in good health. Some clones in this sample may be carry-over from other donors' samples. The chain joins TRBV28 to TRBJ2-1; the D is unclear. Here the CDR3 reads CASSSVQNEQFF. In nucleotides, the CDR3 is TGTGCCAGCAGTTCAGTACAGAATGAGCAGTTCTTC.